The entry below gives a single TCR beta chain sequence along with its context. The V and J ends lost 0 bases and 0 bases respectively, with 9 bases between them. Looked up from germline, CDR1 is LGHNA and CDR2 is YSLEER. This CDR3 is built from 16 residues. The data originate from a study of blood T cell repertoires in COVID-19. Whole-study context: Samples came from the United States, Italy and Spain, spanning acute and convalescent COVID-19.

Original processing methods: Amplification with reference gene primers provided the estimates of nucleated cell counts. Data came from immunoSEQ multiplex PCR; TCRdb stores just in-frame clones and leaves some out. Clonal size and the V and J genes are those of that table, whereas D and trimming came from the DNA. Here the sample spans 300,000 to 400,000 clones, almost 90% being singletons. Enrolled during active infection, Seattle patients were then followed longitudinally. The TCR originated in a woman aged 70-85 years with COVID-19, enrolled during active disease. The specimen was peripheral blood. The V gene is TRBV4-3, the J gene TRBJ1-3, with D perhaps TRBD1 (6 bases). This CDR3 is CASSQDKGVSGNTIYF. The CDR3 DNA reads as TGCGCCAGCAGCCAAGATAAGGGGGTCTCTGGAAACACCATATATTTT.